This T cell receptor (beta chain) was documented in a study of cytomegalovirus exposure and HLA in healthy donors. Sequencing used immunoSEQ multiplex PCR; TCRdb keeps in-frame clones, though not all of them. Among about 150,000 clones, 88% were seen once, and the ten largest hold 2.5% to 3%. The sequenced sample was PBMCs. The receptor was derived from a man aged 18 to 30 in good health and CMV-seronegative.

The CDR3 region is CASSLEGKEQYV. DNA for the CDR3: TGTGCCAGCAGTTTGGAGGGTAAGGAGCAGTACGTC. The J gene is TRBJ2-7, the V gene TRBV28; D possibly corresponds to TRBD2 (6 bases). This CDR3 has 12 amino acids. CDR1 is MDHEN, CDR2 SYDVKM, per germline. The germline V and J ends were trimmed by 3 bases and 7 bases, with 10 bases remaining between them.